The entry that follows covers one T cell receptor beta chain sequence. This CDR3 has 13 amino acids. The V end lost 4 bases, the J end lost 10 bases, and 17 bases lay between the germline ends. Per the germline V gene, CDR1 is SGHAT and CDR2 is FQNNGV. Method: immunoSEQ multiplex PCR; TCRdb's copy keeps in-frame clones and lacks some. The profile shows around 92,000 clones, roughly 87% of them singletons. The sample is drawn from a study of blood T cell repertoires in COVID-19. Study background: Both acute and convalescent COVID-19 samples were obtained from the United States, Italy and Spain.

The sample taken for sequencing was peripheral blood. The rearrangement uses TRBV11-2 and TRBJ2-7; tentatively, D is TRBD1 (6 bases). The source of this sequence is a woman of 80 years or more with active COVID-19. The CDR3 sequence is CASSSNARDKQYF. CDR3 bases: TGTGCCAGCAGCTCGAATGCCCGGGACAAACAGTACTTC.